These T cell receptor beta chains were read from a single sample in a study of blood T cell repertoires in COVID-19. Clones were sequenced by immunoSEQ multiplex PCR, and TCRdb holds only the in-frame ones, with some missing. Among around 200,000 clones listed, around 86% were seen once. Sequencing was performed on peripheral blood. The receptors were sampled from a human donor in a cohort sampled during active COVID-19. Both conserved end residues are part of each CDR3. D genes are given only for firm matches. Rows give clone size only sometimes, using once, few, many, or a class for an expanded clone.

clone size: -; V gene: TRBV9; J gene: TRBJ2-2; D gene: -; CDR3 DNA: TGTGCCAGCAGCGTTGCCCTAGCCTACACCGGGGAGCTGTTTTTT; CDR3 protein: CASSVALAYTGELFF
clone size: -; V gene: TRBV28; J gene: TRBJ1-5; D gene: -; CDR3 DNA: TGTGCCAGCAGTAGTTACAGGGCTGGGGTGGACAATCAGCCCCAGCATTTT; CDR3 protein: CASSSYRAGVDNQPQHF
clone size: -; V gene: TRBV6-5; J gene: TRBJ2-1; D gene: -; CDR3 DNA: TGTGCCAGCAGTTATAGTATCGGCGGCTACAATGAGCAGTTCTTC; CDR3 protein: CASSYSIGGYNEQFF
clone size: -; V gene: TRBV12-3/TRBV12-4; J gene: TRBJ2-7; D gene: -; CDR3 DNA: TGTGCCAGCAGTTATTTCGGCGAGCAGTACTTC; CDR3 protein: CASSYFGEQYF
clone size: -; V gene: TRBV19; J gene: TRBJ1-1; D gene: -; CDR3 DNA: TGTGCCAGTAGAAGAAAACAGACCGTGGCCACTGAAGCTTTCTTT; CDR3 protein: CASRRKQTVATEAFF
clone size: -; V gene: TRBV15; J gene: TRBJ2-3; D gene: TRBD1; CDR3 DNA: TGTGCCACCAGCAGCAACAGGGGTATAACAGATACGCAGTATTTT; CDR3 protein: CATSSNRGITDTQYF
clone size: -; V gene: TRBV10-3; J gene: TRBJ2-7; D gene: TRBD1; CDR3 DNA: TGTGCCATCAGTCGGGCAGGGGGCAACGAGCAGTACTTC; CDR3 protein: CAISRAGGNEQYF
clone size: -; V gene: TRBV19; J gene: TRBJ2-7; D gene: -; CDR3 DNA: TGTGCCAGTAGTAGGGACTTAGAGTCCTACGAGCAGTACTTC; CDR3 protein: CASSRDLESYEQYF
clone size: -; V gene: TRBV28; J gene: TRBJ2-7; D gene: TRBD2; CDR3 DNA: TGTGCCAGCATCCCTAATGGGGGGGGTGTTGGGATGCGCGAGCAGTACTTC; CDR3 protein: CASIPNGGGVGMREQYF
clone size: -; V gene: TRBV4-3; J gene: TRBJ2-3; D gene: -; CDR3 DNA: TGCGCCAGCAGCCAAGAAGGCAGGGGCACAGATACGCAGTATTTT; CDR3 protein: CASSQEGRGTDTQYF
clone size: few; V gene: TRBV28; J gene: TRBJ1-1; D gene: -; CDR3 DNA: TGTGCCAGCAGTCCACGGACAGACATGAACACTGAAGCTTTCTTT; CDR3 protein: CASSPRTDMNTEAFF
clone size: -; V gene: TRBV27; J gene: TRBJ2-4; D gene: TRBD2; CDR3 DNA: TGTGCCAGCAAATCCAGCGGGAGTGTGGACAAAAACATTCAGTACTTC; CDR3 protein: CASKSSGSVDKNIQYF
clone size: -; V gene: TRBV3-1/TRBV3-2; J gene: TRBJ1-2; D gene: TRBD1; CDR3 DNA: TGTGCCAGCAGCCAGCCGGGACAGGGAAATGGCTACACCTTC; CDR3 protein: CASSQPGQGNGYTF
clone size: -; V gene: TRBV6-5; J gene: TRBJ2-1; D gene: TRBD2; CDR3 DNA: TGTGCCAGCAGGGCTAGCGGGAGGTTTCATGAGCAGTTCTTC; CDR3 protein: CASRASGRFHEQFF
clone size: -; V gene: TRBV7-2; J gene: TRBJ2-7; D gene: -; CDR3 DNA: TGTGCCAGCAGCTTAGGCGTGGGCCCCTACGAGCAGTACTTC; CDR3 protein: CASSLGVGPYEQYF
clone size: -; V gene: TRBV10-3; J gene: TRBJ2-1; D gene: TRBD2; CDR3 DNA: TGTGCCATCAGAGCGACTAGCGGGAGAGCCAATGAGCAGTTCTTC; CDR3 protein: CAIRATSGRANEQFF
clone size: -; V gene: TRBV7-9; J gene: TRBJ1-1; D gene: TRBD1; CDR3 DNA: TGTGCCAGCAGCCCCCGGACAGGGTCGTTGAACACTGAAGCTTTCTTT; CDR3 protein: CASSPRTGSLNTEAFF
clone size: -; V gene: TRBV24-1; J gene: TRBJ2-3; D gene: TRBD2; CDR3 DNA: TGTGCCACCAGTGACTGGACTAGCGGGAGAACAGATACGCAGTATTTT; CDR3 protein: CATSDWTSGRTDTQYF
clone size: few; V gene: TRBV5-4; J gene: TRBJ1-2; D gene: TRBD1; CDR3 DNA: TGTGCCAGCAGGTTAGGGGGCAGCGATGGCTACACCTTC; CDR3 protein: CASRLGGSDGYTF
clone size: -; V gene: TRBV6-2/TRBV6-3; J gene: TRBJ2-1; D gene: -; CDR3 DNA: TGTGCCAGCAGTACCCAGGCCTACAATGAGCAGTTCTTC; CDR3 protein: CASSTQAYNEQFF
clone size: -; V gene: TRBV10-3; J gene: TRBJ2-7; D gene: -; CDR3 DNA: TGTGCCATCAGTGAGCCTTGGGAGCCGCAGTACTTC; CDR3 protein: CAISEPWEPQYF
clone size: -; V gene: TRBV15; J gene: TRBJ1-2; D gene: TRBD1; CDR3 DNA: TGTGCCACGAACACAGGGGGCTTGGATGGCTACACCTTC; CDR3 protein: CATNTGGLDGYTF
clone size: few; V gene: TRBV6-5; J gene: TRBJ1-2; D gene: TRBD1; CDR3 DNA: TGTGCCAGCAGTTACCAAGGGACAGGGGATGGCTACACCTTC; CDR3 protein: CASSYQGTGDGYTF
clone size: -; V gene: TRBV12-3/TRBV12-4; J gene: TRBJ2-1; D gene: -; CDR3 DNA: TGTGCCAGCAGCTACCTTAATGAGCAGTTCTTC; CDR3 protein: CASSYLNEQFF
clone size: -; V gene: TRBV13; J gene: TRBJ2-7; D gene: -; CDR3 DNA: TGTGCCAGCAGCTTAGGGTCTGCCTACGAGCAGTACTTC; CDR3 protein: CASSLGSAYEQYF
clone size: -; V gene: TRBV5-1; J gene: TRBJ1-4; D gene: -; CDR3 DNA: TGCGCCAGCAGCTCCCGGAGGTGGGAGGTAGGCGAAAAACTGTTTTTT; CDR3 protein: CASSSRRWEVGEKLFF